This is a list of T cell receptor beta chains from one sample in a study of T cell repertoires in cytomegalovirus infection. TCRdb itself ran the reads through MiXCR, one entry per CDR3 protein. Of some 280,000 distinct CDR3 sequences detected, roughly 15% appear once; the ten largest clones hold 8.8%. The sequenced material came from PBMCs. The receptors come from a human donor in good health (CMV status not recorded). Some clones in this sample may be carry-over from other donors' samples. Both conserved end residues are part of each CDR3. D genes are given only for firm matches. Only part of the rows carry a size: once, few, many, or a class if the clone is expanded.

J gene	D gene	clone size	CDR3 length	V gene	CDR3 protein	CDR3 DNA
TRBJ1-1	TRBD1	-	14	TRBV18	CASRGQSALPEAFF	TGTGCCAGCCGGGGACAGTCTGCGTTGCCTGAAGCTTTCTTT
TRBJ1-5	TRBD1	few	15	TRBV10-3	CAISEETGAGQPQHF	TGTGCCATCAGTGAGGAGACAGGGGCAGGTCAGCCCCAGCATTTT
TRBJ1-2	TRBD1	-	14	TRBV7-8	CASSLWDRGYGYTF	TGTGCCAGCAGCTTGTGGGACAGGGGCTATGGCTACACCTTC
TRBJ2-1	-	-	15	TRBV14	CASSQDFTVYNEQFF	TGTGCCAGCAGCCAAGATTTTACAGTCTACAATGAGCAGTTCTTC
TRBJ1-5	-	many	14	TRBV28	CASSFVSYNQPQHF	TGTGCCAGCAGTTTTGTCAGCTACAATCAGCCCCAGCATTTT
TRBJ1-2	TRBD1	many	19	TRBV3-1	CASSQFGLGGLLPTYGYTF	TGTGCCAGCAGCCAATTTGGCCTAGGGGGCCTCCTCCCCACCTATGGCTACACCTTC
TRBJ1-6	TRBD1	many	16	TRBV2	CASLRTAGGGNSPLHF	TGTGCCAGCCTAAGAACGGCAGGGGGGGGTAATTCACCCCTCCACTTT
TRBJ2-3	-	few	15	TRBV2	CASSEGGGYQGTQYF	TGTGCCAGCAGTGAAGGAGGCGGATACCAGGGTACGCAGTATTTT
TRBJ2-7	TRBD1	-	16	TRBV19	CASQRGRTGSSYEQYF	TGTGCCAGCCAAAGGGGTCGGACAGGGAGCTCCTACGAGCAGTACTTC
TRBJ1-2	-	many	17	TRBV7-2	CASSSDRQNGFNYGYTF	TGTGCCAGCAGCTCAGACAGGCAGAATGGTTTTAACTATGGCTACACCTTC
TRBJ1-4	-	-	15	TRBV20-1	CSARGRGGTNEKLFF	TGCAGTGCTAGAGGCAGGGGAGGAACTAATGAAAAACTGTTTTTT
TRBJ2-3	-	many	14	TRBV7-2	CASSKGARTDTQYF	TGTGCCAGCAGCAAAGGGGCTCGCACAGATACGCAGTATTTT
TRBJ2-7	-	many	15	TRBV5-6	CASSSRDDRSYEQYF	TGTGCCAGCAGCTCGCGGGACGACAGATCCTACGAGCAGTACTTC
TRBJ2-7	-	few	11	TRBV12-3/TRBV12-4	CASSFRAEQYF	TGTGCCAGCAGTTTTAGGGCGGAGCAGTACTTC
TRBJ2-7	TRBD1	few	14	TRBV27	CASSSDRGVHEQYF	TGTGCCAGCAGTTCGGACAGGGGAGTCCACGAGCAGTACTTC
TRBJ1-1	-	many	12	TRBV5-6	CASSRPGTEAFF	TGTGCCAGCAGCCGCCCGGGGACTGAAGCTTTCTTT
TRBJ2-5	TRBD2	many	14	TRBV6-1	CATGEGPGQETQYF	TGTGCCACCGGGGAGGGGCCTGGCCAAGAGACCCAGTACTTC
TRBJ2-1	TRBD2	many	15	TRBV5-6	CASSSRGVGYNEQFF	TGTGCCAGCAGCTCGCGGGGGGTTGGTTACAATGAGCAGTTCTTC
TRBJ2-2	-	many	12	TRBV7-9	CASSLENGELFF	TGTGCCAGCAGCTTGGAGAACGGGGAGCTGTTTTTT
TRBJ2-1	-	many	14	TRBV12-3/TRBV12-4	CASSSTTTGGEQFF	TGTGCCAGCAGTTCGACTACAACCGGAGGTGAGCAGTTCTTC
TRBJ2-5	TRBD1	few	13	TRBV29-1	CSGYPGQQETQYF	TGCAGCGGTTATCCGGGACAGCAAGAGACCCAGTACTTC
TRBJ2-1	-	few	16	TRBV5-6	CASSRSETLFYNEQFF	TGTGCCAGCAGCCGATCCGAGACACTATTTTACAATGAGCAGTTCTTC
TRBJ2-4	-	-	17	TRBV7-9	CASSSGTIALAKNIQYF	TGTGCCAGCAGCTCAGGGACGATCGCCCTAGCCAAAAACATTCAGTACTTC
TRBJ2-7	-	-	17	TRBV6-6	CASSYPPRSGDLGEQYF	TGTGCCAGCAGTTACCCTCCACGGTCAGGGGACCTGGGAGAGCAGTACTTC
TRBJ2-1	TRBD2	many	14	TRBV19	CASRSLAGSNEQFF	TGTGCCAGTAGAAGCCTAGCGGGCTCCAATGAGCAGTTCTTC
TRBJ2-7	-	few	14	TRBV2	CASSPGIPTYEQYF	TGTGCCAGCAGCCCAGGTATTCCTACCTACGAGCAGTACTTC
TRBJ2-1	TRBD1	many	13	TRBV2	CASRPPGQGLSFF	TGTGCCAGCAGGCCCCCTGGACAGGGTTTAAGTTTCTTC
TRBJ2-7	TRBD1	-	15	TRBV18	CASSPPGQGTYEQYF	TGTGCCAGCTCACCCCCGGGACAGGGAACCTACGAGCAGTACTTC
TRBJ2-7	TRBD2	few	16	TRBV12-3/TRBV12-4	CASSPSTSGGIHEQYF	TGTGCCAGCAGTCCCTCGACTAGCGGGGGTATCCACGAGCAGTACTTC
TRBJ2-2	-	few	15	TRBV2	CASSVRTESYGELFF	TGTGCCAGCAGTGTCCGGACAGAGTCGTACGGGGAGCTGTTTTTT
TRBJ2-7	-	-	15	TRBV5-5	CASSFRTIGSYEQYF	TGTGCCAGCAGCTTCCGGACGATTGGTTCCTACGAGCAGTACTTC
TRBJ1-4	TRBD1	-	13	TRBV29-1	CSVWTGNDEKLFF	TGCAGCGTCTGGACAGGGAATGATGAAAAACTGTTTTTT
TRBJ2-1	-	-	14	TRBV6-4	CASSEGLEGNEQFF	TGTGCCAGCAGTGAAGGTCTCGAGGGGAATGAGCAGTTCTTC
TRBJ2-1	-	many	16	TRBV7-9	CASSHPLAGPDNEQFF	TGTGCCAGCAGCCACCCACTTGCGGGACCCGACAATGAGCAGTTCTTC
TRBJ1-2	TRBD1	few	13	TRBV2	CASSRTGAYGYTF	TGTGCCAGCAGTCGGACAGGGGCCTATGGCTACACCTTC
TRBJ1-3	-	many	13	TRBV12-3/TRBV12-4	CASTSSSGNTIYF	TGTGCCAGCACGTCTAGCTCTGGAAACACCATATATTTT
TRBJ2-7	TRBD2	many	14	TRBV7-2	CASSIVSGLYEQYF	TGTGCCAGCAGCATCGTTAGCGGGCTCTACGAGCAGTACTTC
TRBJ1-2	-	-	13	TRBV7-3	CASSLNPGDGYTF	TGTGCCAGCAGCTTAAATCCCGGGGACGGCTACACCTTC
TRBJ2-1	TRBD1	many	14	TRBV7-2	CAKQSATGSNEQFF	TGTGCCAAGCAGTCTGCGACAGGGTCGAATGAGCAGTTCTTC
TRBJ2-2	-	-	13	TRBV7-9	CASSLEGGGELFF	TGTGCCAGCAGCTTAGAGGGCGGCGGGGAGCTGTTTTTT
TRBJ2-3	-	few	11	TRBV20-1	CSAPLGDTQYF	TGCAGTGCCCCGTTAGGGGATACGCAGTATTTT
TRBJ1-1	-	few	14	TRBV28	CASSRTQGNTEAFF	TGTGCCAGCAGTAGAACCCAAGGGAACACTGAAGCTTTCTTT
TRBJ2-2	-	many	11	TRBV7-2	CASSFFGELFF	TGTGCCAGCAGCTTTTTCGGGGAGCTGTTTTTT
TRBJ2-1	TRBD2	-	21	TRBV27	CASSSWGSGLHRISSYNEQFF	TGTGCCAGCAGTTCATGGGGCTCGGGACTACATAGAATTAGCTCCTACAATGAGCAGTTCTTC
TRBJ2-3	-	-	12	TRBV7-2	CASSPERGTQYF	TGTGCCAGCAGCCCGGAGAGGGGTACGCAGTATTTT